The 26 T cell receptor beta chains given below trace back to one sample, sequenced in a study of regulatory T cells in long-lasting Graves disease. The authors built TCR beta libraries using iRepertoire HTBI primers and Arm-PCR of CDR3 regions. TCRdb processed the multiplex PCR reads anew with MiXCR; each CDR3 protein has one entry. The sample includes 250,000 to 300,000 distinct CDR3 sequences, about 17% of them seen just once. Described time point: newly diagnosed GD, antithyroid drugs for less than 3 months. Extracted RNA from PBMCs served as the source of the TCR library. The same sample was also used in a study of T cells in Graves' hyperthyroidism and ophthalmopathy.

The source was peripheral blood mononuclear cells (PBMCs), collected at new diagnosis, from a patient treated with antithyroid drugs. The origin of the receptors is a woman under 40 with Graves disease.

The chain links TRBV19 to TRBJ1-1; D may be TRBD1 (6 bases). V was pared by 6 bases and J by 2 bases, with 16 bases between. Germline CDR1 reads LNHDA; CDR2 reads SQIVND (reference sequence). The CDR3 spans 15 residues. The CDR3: CASRTTSGVNTEAFF. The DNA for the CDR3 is TGTGCCAGTAGGACCACCTCAGGGGTCAACACTGAAGCTTTCTTT. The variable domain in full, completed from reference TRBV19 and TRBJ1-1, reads DGGITQSPKYLFRKEGQNVTLSCEQNLNHDAMYWYRQDPGQGLRLIYYSQIVNDFQKGDIAEGYSVSREKKESFPLTVTSAQKNPTAFYLCASRTTSGVNTEAFFGQGTRLTVV.

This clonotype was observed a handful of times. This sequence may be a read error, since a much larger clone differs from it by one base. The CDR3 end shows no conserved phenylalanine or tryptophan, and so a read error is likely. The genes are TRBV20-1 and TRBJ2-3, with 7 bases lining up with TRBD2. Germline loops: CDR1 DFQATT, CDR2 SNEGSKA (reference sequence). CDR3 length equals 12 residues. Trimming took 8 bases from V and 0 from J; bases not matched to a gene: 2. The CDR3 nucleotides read TGCAGTTTGGGGGGGAGCACAGATACGCAGTATATT. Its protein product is CSLGGSTDTQYI.

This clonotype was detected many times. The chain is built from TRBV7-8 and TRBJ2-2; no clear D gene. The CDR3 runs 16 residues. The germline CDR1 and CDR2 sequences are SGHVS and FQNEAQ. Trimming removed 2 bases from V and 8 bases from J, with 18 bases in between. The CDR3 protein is CASSLRWSQPGGELFF. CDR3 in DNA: TGTGCCAGCAGCTTACGGTGGAGCCAGCCTGGAGGGGAGCTGTTTTTT.

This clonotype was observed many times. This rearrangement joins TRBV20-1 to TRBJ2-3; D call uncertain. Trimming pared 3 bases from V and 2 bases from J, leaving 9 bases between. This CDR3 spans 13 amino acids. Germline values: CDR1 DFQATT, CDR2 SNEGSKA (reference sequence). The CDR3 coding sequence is TGCAGTGCTAGGAAACAGACCACAGATACGCAGTATTTT. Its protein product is CSARKQTTDTQYF.

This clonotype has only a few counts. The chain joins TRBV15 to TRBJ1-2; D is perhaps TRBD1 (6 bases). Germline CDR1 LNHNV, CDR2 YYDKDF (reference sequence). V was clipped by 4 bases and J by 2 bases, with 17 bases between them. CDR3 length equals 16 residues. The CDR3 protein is CATSTKRGTGNYGYTF. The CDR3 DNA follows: TGTGCCACCAGCACAAAAAGGGGAACAGGGAACTATGGCTACACCTTC. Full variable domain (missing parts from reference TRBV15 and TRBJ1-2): DAMVIQNPRYQVTQFGKPVTLSCSQTLNHNVMYWYQQKSSQAPKLLFHYYDKDFNNEADTPDNFQSRRPNTSFCFLDIRSPGLGDTAMYLCATSTKRGTGNYGYTFGSGTRLTVV.

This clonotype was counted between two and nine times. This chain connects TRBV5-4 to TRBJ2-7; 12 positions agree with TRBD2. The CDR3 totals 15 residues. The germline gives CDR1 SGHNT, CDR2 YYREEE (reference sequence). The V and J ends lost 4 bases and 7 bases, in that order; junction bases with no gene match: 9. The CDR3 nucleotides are TGTGCCAGCAGCCTCCTAGCGGGGGGGCCAGGAGAGCAGTACTTC. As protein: CASSLLAGGPGEQYF.

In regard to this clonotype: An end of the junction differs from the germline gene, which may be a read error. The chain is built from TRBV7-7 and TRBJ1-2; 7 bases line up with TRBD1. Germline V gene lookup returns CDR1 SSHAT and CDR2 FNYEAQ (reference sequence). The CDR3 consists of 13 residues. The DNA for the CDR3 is TGTGCTAGCAGCCCTGACAGGGAAAATGGCTACACCTTC. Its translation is CASSPDRENGYTF.

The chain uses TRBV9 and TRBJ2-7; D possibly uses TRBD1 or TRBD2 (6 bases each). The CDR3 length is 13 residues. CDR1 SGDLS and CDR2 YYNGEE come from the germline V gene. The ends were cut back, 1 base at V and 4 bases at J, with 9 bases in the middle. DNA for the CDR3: TGTGCCAGCAGCGTAAGGGGGGATTACGAGCAGTACTTC. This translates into CASSVRGDYEQYF.

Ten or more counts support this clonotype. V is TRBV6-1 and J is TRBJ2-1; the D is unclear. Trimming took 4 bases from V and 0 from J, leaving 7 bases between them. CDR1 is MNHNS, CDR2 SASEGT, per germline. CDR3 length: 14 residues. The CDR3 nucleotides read TGTGCCAGCAGTGCCGTCAGCTCCTACAATGAGCAGTTCTTC. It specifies CASSAVSSYNEQFF.

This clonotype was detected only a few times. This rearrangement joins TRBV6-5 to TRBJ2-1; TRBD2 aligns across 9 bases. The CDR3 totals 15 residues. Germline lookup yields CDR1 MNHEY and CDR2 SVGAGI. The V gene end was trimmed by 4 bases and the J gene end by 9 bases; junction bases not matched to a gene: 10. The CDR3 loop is CASSSKAGGGSEQFF. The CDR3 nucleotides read TGTGCCAGCAGTTCTAAGGCGGGGGGGGGTAGTGAGCAGTTCTTC.

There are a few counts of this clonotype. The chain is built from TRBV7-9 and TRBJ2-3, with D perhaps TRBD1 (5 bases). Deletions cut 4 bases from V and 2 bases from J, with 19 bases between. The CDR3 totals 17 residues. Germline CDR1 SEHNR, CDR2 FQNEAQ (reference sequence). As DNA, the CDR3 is TGTGCCAGCAGCTCCCCCCAGGGTGGGCCAAACACAGATACGCAGTATTTT. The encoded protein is CASSSPQGGPNTDTQYF.

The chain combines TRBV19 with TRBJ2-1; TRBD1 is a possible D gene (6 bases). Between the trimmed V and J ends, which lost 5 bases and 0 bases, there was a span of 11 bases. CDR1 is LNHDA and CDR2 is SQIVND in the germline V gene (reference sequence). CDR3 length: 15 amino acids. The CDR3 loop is CASSWRTASYNEQFF. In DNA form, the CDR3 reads TGTGCCAGTAGTTGGCGGACAGCCTCCTACAATGAGCAGTTCTTC.

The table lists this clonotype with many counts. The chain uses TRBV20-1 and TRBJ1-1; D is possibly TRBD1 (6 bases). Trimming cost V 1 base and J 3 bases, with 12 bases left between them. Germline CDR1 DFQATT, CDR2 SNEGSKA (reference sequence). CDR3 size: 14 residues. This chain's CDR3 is CSARAGARYTEAFF. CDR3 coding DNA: TGCAGTGCTAGAGCGGGGGCGCGGTACACTGAAGCTTTCTTT.

The CDR3 DNA follows: TGTGCCAGCAGCCAGCAGGGCGGGGGGGCCGAGACCCAGTACTTC. It is translated as CASSQQGGGAETQYF. This rearrangement joins TRBV7-2 to TRBJ2-5; 9 bases match TRBD2. Per the germline V gene, CDR1 is SGHTA and CDR2 is FQGNSA. Unmatched junction bases numbered 9, after V lost 5 bases and J lost 5 bases. The CDR3 is 15 amino acids.

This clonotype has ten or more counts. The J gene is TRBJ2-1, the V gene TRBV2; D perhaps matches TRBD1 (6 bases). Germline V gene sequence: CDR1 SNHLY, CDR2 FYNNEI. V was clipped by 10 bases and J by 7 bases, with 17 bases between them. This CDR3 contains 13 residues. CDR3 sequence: CATLADRKNEQFF. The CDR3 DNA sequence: TGTGCCACTTTGGCTGACAGGAAAAATGAGCAGTTCTTC.

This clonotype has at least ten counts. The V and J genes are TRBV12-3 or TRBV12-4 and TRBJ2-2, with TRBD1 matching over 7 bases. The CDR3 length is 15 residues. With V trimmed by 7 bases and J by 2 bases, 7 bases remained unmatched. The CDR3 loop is CASNNRDRNTGELFF. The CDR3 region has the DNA TGTGCCAGCAACAACCGGGACAGAAACACCGGGGAGCTGTTTTTT.

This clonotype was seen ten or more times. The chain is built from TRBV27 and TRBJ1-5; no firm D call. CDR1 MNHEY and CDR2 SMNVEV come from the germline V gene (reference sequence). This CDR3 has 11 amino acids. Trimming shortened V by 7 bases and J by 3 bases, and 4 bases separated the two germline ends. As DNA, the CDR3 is TGTGCCAGCACGCCCAATCAGCCCCAGCATTTT. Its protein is CASTPNQPQHF.

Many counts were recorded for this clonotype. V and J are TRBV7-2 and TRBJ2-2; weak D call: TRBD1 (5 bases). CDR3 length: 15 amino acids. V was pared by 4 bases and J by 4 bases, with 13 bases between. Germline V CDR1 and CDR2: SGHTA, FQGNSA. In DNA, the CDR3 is TGTGCCAGCAGCTGGGGCAGGGAAGGCACCGGGGAGCTGTTTTTT. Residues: CASSWGREGTGELFF.

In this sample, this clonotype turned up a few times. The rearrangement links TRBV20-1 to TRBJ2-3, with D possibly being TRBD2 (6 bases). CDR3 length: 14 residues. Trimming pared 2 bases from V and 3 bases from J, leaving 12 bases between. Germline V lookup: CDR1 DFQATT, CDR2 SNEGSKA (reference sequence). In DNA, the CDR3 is TGCAGTGCTAGAATTAGCGGAGCGACAGATACGCAGTATTTT. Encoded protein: CSARISGATDTQYF.

CDR3: CSARDRDRGVGTQYF. CDR3 nucleotide sequence: TGCAGTGCTAGAGACCGGGACAGGGGCGTTGGGACCCAGTACTTC. The J gene is TRBJ2-5, the V gene TRBV20-1, with 10 nucleotides matching TRBD1. There are 15 residues in the CDR3. Germline values: CDR1 DFQATT, CDR2 SNEGSKA (reference sequence). Unmatched junction bases numbered 8, after V lost 0 bases and J lost 7 bases.

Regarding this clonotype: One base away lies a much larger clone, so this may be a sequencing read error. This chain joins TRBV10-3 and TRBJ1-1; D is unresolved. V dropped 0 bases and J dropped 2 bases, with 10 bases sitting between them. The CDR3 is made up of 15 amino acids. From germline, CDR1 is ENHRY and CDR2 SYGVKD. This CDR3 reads CAISESTSINTEAFF. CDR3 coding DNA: TGTGCCATCAGTGAGTCTACATCCATAAACACTGAAGCTTTCTTT.

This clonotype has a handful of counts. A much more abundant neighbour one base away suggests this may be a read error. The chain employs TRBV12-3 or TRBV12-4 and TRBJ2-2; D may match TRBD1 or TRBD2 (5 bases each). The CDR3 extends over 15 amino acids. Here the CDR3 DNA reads TGTGCCAGCAGTTTAGCGGGGCTCCACACCGGGGAGCCGTTTTTT. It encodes CASSLAGLHTGEPFF.

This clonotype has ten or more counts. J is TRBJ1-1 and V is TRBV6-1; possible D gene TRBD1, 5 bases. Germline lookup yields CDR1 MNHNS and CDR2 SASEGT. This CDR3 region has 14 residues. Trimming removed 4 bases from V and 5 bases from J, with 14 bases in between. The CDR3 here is CASSADTEGTEAFF. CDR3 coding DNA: TGTGCCAGCAGTGCGGACACGGAGGGGACTGAAGCTTTCTTT.

CDR3: CASSLRWDPNQPQHF. Here the CDR3 DNA reads TGCGCCAGCAGCCTAAGATGGGACCCTAATCAGCCCCAGCATTTT. The chain links TRBV4-1 to TRBJ1-5, with D possibly being TRBD1 (5 bases). The V end was cut by 4 bases, the J end by 4 bases, with 14 bases between. The germline gives CDR1 MGHRA, CDR2 YSYEKL. The CDR3 totals 15 residues.

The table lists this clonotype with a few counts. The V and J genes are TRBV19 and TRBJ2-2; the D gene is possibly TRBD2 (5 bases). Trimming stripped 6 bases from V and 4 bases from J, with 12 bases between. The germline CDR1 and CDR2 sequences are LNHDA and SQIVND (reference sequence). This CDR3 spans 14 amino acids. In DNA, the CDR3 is TGTGCCAGTAGACACGGGGAGACCACCGGGGAGCTGTTTTTT. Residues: CASRHGETTGELFF.

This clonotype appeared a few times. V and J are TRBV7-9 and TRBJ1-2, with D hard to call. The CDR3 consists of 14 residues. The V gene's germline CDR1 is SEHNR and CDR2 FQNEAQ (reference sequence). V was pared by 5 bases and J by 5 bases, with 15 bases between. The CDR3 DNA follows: TGTGCCAGCAGCACCCAGAGGACGGATTATGGCTACACCTTC. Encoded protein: CASSTQRTDYGYTF.